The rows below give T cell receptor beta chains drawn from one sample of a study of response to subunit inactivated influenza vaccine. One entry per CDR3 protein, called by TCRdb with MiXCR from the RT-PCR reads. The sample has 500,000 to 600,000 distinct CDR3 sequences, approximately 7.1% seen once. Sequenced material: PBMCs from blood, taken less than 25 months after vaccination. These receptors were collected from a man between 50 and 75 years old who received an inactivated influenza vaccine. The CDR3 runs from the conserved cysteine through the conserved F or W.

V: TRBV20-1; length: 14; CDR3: CSAPGARYQETQYF
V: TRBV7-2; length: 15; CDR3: CASSLGSWNTGELFF
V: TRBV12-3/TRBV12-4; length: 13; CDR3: CASHSQGNYGYTF
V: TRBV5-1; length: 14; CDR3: CASSITGNNSPLHF
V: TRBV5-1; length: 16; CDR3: CASNQMGGGATNEQFF
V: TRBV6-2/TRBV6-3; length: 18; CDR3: CASSSRSSSGRYTGELFF
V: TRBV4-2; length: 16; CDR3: CASSQDHGGLGGELFF
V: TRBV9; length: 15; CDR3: CASSAQGRYQETQYF
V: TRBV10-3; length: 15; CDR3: CAISELLAGQETQYF
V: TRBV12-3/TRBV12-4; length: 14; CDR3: CASSTGPYTDTQYF